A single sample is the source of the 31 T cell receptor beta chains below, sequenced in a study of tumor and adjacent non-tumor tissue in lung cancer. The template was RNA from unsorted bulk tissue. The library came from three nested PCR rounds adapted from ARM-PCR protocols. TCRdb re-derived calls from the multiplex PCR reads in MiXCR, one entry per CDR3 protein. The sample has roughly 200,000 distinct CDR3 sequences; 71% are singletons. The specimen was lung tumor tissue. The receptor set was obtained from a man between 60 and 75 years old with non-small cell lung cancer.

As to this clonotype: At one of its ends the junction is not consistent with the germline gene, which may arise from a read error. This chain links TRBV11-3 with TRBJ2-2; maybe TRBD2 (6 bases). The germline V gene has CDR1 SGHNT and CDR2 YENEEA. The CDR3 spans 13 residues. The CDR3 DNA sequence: TGTACCAGCAGCTCCGACTTTCGCGGGGAGCTATTGTTT. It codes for CTSSSDFRGELLF.

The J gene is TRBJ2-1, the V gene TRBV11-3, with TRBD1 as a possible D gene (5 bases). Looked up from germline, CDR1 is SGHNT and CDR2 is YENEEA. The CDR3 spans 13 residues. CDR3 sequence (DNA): TGTGTCAGTAGCCCCAGACAGAACAATGAGCAGTTCTTC. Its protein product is CVSSPRQNNEQFF.

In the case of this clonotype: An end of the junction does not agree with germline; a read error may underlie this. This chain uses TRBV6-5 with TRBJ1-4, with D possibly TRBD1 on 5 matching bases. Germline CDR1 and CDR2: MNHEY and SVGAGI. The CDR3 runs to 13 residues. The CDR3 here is CTSSYSRGTLLFF. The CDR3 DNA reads TGTACCAGCAGTTACTCCCGGGGCACCTTACTGTTTTTT.

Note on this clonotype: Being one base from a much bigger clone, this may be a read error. Here the CDR3 DNA reads TGTGCCAGCAATTTTACCGGGACAGGGGGCGAGCAGTACTTC. Encoded protein: CASNFTGTGGEQYF. The V gene is TRBV12-3 or TRBV12-4, the J gene TRBJ2-7; 11 positions agree with TRBD1. The CDR3 contains 14 residues. J was trimmed by 6 bases and V by 7 bases; bases with no gene match: 8.

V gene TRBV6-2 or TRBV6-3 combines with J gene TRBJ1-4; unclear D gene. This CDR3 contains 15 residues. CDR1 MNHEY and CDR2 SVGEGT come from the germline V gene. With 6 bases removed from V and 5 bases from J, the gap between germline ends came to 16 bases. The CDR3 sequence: CASRNIGRTNEKLFF. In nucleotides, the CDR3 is TGTGCCAGCAGAAATATAGGCCGGACGAATGAAAAACTGTTTTTT.

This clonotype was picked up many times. The CDR3 protein is CASRPGGGEETQYF. DNA of the CDR3: TGTGCCAGCCGCCCAGGTGGGGGGGAAGAGACCCAGTACTTC. The chain couples TRBV11-1 to TRBJ2-5; TRBD2 agrees at 7 bases. This CDR3 region has 14 residues. Germline loops: CDR1 SGHAT, CDR2 FQDESV (reference sequence). The V and J ends lost 8 bases and 3 bases, in that order; junction bases with no gene match: 9.

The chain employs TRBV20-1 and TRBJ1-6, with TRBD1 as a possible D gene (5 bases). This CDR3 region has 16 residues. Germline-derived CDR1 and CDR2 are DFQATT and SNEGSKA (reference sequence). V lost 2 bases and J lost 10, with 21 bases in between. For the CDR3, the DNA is TGCAGTGCTAGATTCGCAGGGCTTCTCCTCAAATCACCCCTCCACTTT. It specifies CSARFAGLLLKSPLHF.

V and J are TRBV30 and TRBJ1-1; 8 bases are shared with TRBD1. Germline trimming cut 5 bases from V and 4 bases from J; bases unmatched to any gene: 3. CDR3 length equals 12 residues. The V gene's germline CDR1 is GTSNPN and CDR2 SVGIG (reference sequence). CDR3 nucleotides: TGTGCCTGGGACAGGGGAGTCACTGAAGCTTTCTTT. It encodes CAWDRGVTEAFF.

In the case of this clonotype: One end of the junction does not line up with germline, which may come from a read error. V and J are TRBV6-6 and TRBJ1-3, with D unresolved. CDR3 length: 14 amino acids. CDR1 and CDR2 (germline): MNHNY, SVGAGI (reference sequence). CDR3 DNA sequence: TGTGCCGGCAGCCCGGGGAGCTCTGGAAACACCATATATTTT. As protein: CAGSPGSSGNTIYF.

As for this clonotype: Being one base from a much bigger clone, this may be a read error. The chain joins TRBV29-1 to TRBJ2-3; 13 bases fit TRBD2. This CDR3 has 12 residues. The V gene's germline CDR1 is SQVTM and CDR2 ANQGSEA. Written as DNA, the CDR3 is TGCAGAGGACTAGCGGGGGCAGATACGCAGTATTTT. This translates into CRGLAGADTQYF.

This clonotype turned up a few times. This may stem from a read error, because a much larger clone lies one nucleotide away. In DNA form, the CDR3 reads TGCAGTGTTAGACAGGGCCCTAATGAAAAACTGTTTTTT. Amino acid sequence: CSVRQGPNEKLFF. The rearrangement joins TRBV20-1 to TRBJ1-4; 7 bases line up with TRBD1. The CDR3 covers 13 residues. Germline V gene lookup returns CDR1 DFQATT and CDR2 SNEGSKA (reference sequence).

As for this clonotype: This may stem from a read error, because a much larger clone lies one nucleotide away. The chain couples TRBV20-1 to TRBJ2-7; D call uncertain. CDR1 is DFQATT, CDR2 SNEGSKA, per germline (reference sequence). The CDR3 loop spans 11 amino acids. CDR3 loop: CNAGPSHEQYF. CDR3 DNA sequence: TGCAATGCTGGACCAAGCCACGAGCAGTACTTC.

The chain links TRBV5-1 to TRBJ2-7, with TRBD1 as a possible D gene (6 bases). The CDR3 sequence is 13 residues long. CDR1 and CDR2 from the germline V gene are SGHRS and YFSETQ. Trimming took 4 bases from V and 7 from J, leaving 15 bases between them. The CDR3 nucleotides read TGCGCCAGCAGCGTAGCAGGGGCCGAGGAGCAGTACTTC. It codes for CASSVAGAEEQYF.

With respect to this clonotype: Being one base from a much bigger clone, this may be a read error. The CDR3 protein is CSVLVRQGAPNTEALF. In nucleotides, the CDR3 is TGCAGCGTCCTAGTTCGCCAGGGGGCTCCGAACACTGAAGCTCTCTTT. The rearrangement links TRBV29-1 to TRBJ1-1; 8 nucleotides match TRBD1. This CDR3 has 16 amino acids. Germline CDR1 and CDR2: SQVTM and ANQGSEA.

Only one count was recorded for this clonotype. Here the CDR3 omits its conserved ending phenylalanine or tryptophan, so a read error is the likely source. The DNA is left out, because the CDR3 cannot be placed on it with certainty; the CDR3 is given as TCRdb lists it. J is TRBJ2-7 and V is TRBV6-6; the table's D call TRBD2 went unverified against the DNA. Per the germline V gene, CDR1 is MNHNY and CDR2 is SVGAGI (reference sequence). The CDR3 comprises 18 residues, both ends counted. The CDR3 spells CASSYLRLAGDRSNERYS.

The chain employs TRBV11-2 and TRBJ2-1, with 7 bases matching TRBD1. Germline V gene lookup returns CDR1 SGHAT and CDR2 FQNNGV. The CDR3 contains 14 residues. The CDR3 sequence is CVSSFVTGNNEQFF. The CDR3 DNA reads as TGTGTAAGCAGCTTTGTGACAGGGAACAATGAGCAGTTCTTC.

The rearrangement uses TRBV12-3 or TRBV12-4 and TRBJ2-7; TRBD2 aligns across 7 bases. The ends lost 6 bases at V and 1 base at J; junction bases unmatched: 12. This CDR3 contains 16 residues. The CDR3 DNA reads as TGTGCCAGCAGCCGCCGCGGGGGATCTTATTCCTACGAGCAGTACTTC. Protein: CASSRRGGSYSYEQYF.

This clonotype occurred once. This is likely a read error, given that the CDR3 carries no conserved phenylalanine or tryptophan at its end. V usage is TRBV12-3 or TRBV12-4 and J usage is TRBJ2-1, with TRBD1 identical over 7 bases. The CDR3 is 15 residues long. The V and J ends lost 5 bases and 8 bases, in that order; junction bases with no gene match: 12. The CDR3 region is CASSVGPGGRDEQFI. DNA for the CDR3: TGTGCCAGCAGTGTGGGGCCAGGGGGTAGGGATGAGCAGTTCATC.

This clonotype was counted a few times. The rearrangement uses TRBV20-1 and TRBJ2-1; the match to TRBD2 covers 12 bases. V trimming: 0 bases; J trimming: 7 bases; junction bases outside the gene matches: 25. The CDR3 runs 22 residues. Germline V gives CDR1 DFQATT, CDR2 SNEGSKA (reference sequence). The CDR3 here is CSARDRATRLAGGPDIRNEQFF. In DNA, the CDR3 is TGCAGTGCTAGAGATAGGGCTACGCGGCTAGCGGGAGGGCCCGACATTAGGAATGAGCAGTTCTTC.

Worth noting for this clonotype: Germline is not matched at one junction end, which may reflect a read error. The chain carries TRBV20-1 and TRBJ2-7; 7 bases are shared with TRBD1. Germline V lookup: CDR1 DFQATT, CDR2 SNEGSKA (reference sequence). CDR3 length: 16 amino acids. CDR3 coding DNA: TGCAGTACTAGAGATGATCGACAGGGTGCCTCCTACGAGCATTACTTC. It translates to CSTRDDRQGASYEHYF.

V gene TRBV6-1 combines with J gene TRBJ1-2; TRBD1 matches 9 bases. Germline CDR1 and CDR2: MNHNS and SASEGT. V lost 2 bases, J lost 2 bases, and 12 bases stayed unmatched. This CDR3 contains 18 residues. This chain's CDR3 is CASSETGGLSSSNYGYTF. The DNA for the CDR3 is TGTGCCAGCAGTGAAACAGGGGGCTTGTCGTCTTCGAACTATGGCTACACCTTC.

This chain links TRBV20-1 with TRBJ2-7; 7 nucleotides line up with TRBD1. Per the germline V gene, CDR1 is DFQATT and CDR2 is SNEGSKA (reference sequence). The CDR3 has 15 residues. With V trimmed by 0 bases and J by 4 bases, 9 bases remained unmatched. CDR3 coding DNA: TGCAGTGCTAGAGAATCAGGGACAGAGCATTACGAGCAGTACTTC. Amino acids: CSARESGTEHYEQYF.

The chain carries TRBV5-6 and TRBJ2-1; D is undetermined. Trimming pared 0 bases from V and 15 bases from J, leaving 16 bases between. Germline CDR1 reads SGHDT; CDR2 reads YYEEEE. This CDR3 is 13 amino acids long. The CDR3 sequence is CASSLVSTSMRFF. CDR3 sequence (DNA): TGTGCCAGCAGCTTGGTGTCTACTTCTATGCGGTTCTTC.

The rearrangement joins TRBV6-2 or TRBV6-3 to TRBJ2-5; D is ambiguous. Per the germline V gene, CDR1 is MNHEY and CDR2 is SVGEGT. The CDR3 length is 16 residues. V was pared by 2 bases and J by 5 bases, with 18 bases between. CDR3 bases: TGTGCCAGCAGTTACAAAATCGGTAATCTGGAGGAGACCCAGTACTTC. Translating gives CASSYKIGNLEETQYF.

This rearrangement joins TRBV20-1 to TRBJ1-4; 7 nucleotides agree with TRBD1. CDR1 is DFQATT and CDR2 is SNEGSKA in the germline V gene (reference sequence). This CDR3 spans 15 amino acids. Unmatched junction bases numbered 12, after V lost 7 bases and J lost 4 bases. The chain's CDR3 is CSVFKTGTVNEKLFF. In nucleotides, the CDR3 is TGCAGTGTTTTCAAGACAGGGACAGTTAATGAAAAACTGTTTTTT.

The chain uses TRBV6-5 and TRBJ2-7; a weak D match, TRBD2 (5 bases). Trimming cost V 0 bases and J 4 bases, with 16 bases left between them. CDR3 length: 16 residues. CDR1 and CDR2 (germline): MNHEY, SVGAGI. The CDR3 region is CASSYSSSSVAYEQYF. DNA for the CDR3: TGTGCCAGCAGTTACTCGTCTAGCAGTGTCGCATACGAGCAGTACTTC.

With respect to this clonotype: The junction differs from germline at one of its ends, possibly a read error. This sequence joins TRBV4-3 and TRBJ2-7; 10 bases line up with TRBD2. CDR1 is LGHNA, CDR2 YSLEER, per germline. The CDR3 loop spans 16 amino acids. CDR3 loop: CASNQGASGGDYEQYF. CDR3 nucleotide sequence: TGCGCCAGCAACCAAGGGGCTAGCGGGGGCGATTACGAGCAGTACTTC.

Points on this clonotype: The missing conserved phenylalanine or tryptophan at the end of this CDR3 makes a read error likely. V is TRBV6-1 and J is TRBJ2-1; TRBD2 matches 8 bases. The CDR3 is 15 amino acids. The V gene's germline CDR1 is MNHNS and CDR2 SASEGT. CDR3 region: CASSDAAGGHNGQFI. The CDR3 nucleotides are TGTGCCAGCAGTGATGCTGCGGGAGGTCACAATGGGCAGTTCATC.

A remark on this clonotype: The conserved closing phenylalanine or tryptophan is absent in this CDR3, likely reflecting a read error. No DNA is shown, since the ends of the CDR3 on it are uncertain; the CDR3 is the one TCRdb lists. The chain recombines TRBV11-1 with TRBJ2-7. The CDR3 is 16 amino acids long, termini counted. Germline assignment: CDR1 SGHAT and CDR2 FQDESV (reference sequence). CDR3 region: CANNLVIRDNSYEQYL.

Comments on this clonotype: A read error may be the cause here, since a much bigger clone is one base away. The CDR3 loop is CASSSSGTSGRGQNIQYF. The CDR3 nucleotides read TGTGCCAGCAGTAGCTCCGGGACTAGCGGGAGGGGGCAAAACATTCAGTACTTC. The chain has TRBV6-5 and TRBJ2-4; 16 bases fit TRBD2. Trimming cost V 5 bases and J 5 bases; bases outside gene matches: 9. Germline-derived CDR1 and CDR2 are MNHEY and SVGAGI. The CDR3 length is 18 residues.

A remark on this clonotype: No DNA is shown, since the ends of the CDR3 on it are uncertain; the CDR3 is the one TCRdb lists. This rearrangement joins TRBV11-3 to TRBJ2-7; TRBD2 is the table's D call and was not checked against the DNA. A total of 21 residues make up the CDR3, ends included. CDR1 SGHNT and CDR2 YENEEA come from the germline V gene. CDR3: CASSFYICSATRVAGAYEQYF.